This T cell receptor beta chain emerged from a study of T-cell memory formation after mild COVID-19. A single record per CDR3 protein comes from TCRdb applying MiXCR to the 5' RACE reads. The sample has about 350,000 distinct CDR3 sequences, 28% seen once. The CDR3 consists of 18 residues. The V gene end was trimmed by 4 bases and the J gene end by 7 bases; junction bases not matched to a gene: 21. Germline-derived CDR1 and CDR2 are MGHRA and YSYEKL. Whole-study findings and limits: The pre-infection memory compartment contained some responding clones, suggesting cross-reactive memory joined.

This clonotype was found a few times. Its antigen remains unknown. This TCR was recovered from an adult woman who had mild COVID-19 (a few samples of this study predate the infection). Cell type and time point are not known. V is TRBV4-1 and J is TRBJ2-7, with 8 bases fitting TRBD2. Sequenced material: PBMCs or a T cell subset sorted from them (not recorded which). Written as DNA, the CDR3 is TGCGCCAGCAGCCTTTTTGGGGCCAGCGGGGGTTCGTACGGGGAGCAGTACTTC. Residues: CASSLFGASGGSYGEQYF.